Below are 19 T cell receptor beta chains sequenced from a single sample in a study of T cell changes during pregnancy in multiple sclerosis. Measured with immunoSEQ multiplex PCR; TCRdb has only the in-frame clones, and not every one. The sample includes 4,000 to 5,500 clones, around 84% of them seen just once. The sample in question was CD8+ T cells from peripheral blood mononuclear cells, obtained in the second trimester of pregnancy. Receptors were obtained from a female donor in good health, enrolled as a control in a pregnancy study.

This clone is labeled medium-sized. The chain combines TRBV19 with TRBJ1-5; no clear D gene. V lost 8 bases and J lost 10, with 6 bases in between. Germline V gene data show CDR1 as LNHDA and CDR2 as SQIVND (reference sequence). The CDR3 spans 9 residues. CDR3 nucleotide sequence: TGTGCCAGTCCCAAACCCCAGCATTTT. It yields the protein CASPKPQHF.

The chain recombines TRBV5-6 with TRBJ2-7; a weak D match, TRBD1 (6 bases). Trimming shortened V by 4 bases and J by 6 bases, and 23 bases separated the two germline ends. The CDR3 sequence is 16 residues long. Germline V gene lookup returns CDR1 SGHDT and CDR2 YYEEEE. The chain's CDR3 is CASSPGRGSTLREQYF. In DNA, the CDR3 is TGTGCCAGCAGCCCAGGAAGGGGGTCCACTCTTCGCGAGCAGTACTTC.

The rearrangement links TRBV29-1 to TRBJ2-2; tentative D call: TRBD2 (6 bases). The V end was cut by 6 bases, the J end by 5 bases, with 16 bases between. From germline, CDR1 is SQVTM and CDR2 ANQGSEA. The CDR3 loop spans 14 amino acids. The CDR3 DNA follows: TGCAGCGTACGGGAGATGCCGGAAACCGGGGAGCTGTTTTTT. It yields the protein CSVREMPETGELFF.

This chain connects TRBV27 to TRBJ2-5; maybe TRBD2 (5 bases). The CDR3 loop spans 11 amino acids. CDR1 and CDR2 from the germline V gene are MNHEY and SMNVEV (reference sequence). V lost 2 bases, J lost 7 bases, and 5 bases lay in between. The CDR3 coding sequence is TGTGCCAGCAGTTTAGGAGGGACCCAGTACTTC. This translates into CASSLGGTQYF.

CDR3 amino acids: CASSEDPSGAGELFF. CDR3 in DNA: TGTGCCAGCAGTGAAGATCCTAGCGGTGCAGGGGAGCTGTTTTTT. V usage is TRBV6-1 and J usage is TRBJ2-2; 7 nucleotides match TRBD2. CDR1 and CDR2 (germline): MNHNS, SASEGT. This CDR3 has 15 amino acids. The V and J ends lost 1 base and 8 bases, in that order; junction bases with no gene match: 7.

This clone was observed a handful of times. J is TRBJ2-7 and V is TRBV5-6; TRBD2 aligns across 14 bases. CDR1 is SGHDT and CDR2 is YYEEEE in the germline V gene. V lost 5 bases, J lost 3 bases, and 4 bases stayed unmatched. This CDR3 has 15 amino acids. The CDR3 loop is CASRSGLAGGYEQYF. The CDR3 DNA reads as TGTGCCAGCAGATCCGGACTAGCGGGAGGCTACGAGCAGTACTTC.

This sequence joins TRBV19 and TRBJ2-2, with D possibly matching TRBD1 (6 bases). The V and J ends lost 1 base and 4 bases respectively, with 13 bases between them. Per germline, CDR1 LNHDA and CDR2 SQIVND (reference sequence). This CDR3 spans 16 amino acids. CDR3 sequence (DNA): TGTGCCAGTAGTATAGTAGCAGGGGTGAGCACCGGGGAGCTGTTTTTT. Its translation: CASSIVAGVSTGELFF.

This clone ranks as medium-sized (0.01 to 0.1%). J is TRBJ2-7 and V is TRBV4-3, with D perhaps TRBD1 (6 bases). With 0 bases removed from V and 3 bases from J, the gap between germline ends came to 18 bases. Per the germline V gene, CDR1 is LGHNA and CDR2 is YSLEER. CDR3 size: 17 residues. CDR3 DNA: TGCGCCAGCAGCCAAGAAGCGACCCCGGACAGATACTACGAGCAGTACTTC. Protein product: CASSQEATPDRYYEQYF.

The chain couples TRBV5-1 to TRBJ2-5; a possible D gene is TRBD2 (5 bases). CDR1 is SGHRS and CDR2 is YFSETQ in the germline V gene. V was clipped by 0 bases and J by 5 bases, with 11 bases between them. The CDR3 spans 14 residues. The CDR3 spells CASSLAKEEETQYF. The DNA for the CDR3 is TGCGCCAGCAGCTTGGCCAAGGAGGAGGAGACCCAGTACTTC.

The chain couples TRBV15 to TRBJ2-6; possibly TRBD1 for D (6 bases). V was shortened by 3 bases and J by 0 bases, with 12 bases between the two germline ends. Per germline, CDR1 LNHNV and CDR2 YYDKDF (reference sequence). This CDR3 comprises 17 residues. The CDR3 sequence: CATSRQPGASGANVLTF. CDR3 in DNA: TGTGCCACCAGCAGGCAACCAGGGGCCTCTGGGGCCAACGTCCTGACTTTC.

The chain is built from TRBV14 and TRBJ1-6; 11 nucleotides agree with TRBD1. V lost 8 bases, J lost 7 bases, and 7 bases stayed unmatched. Germline loops: CDR1 SGHDN, CDR2 FVKESK. The CDR3 covers 15 residues. CDR3 sequence (DNA): TGTGCCAGCGGCCTTTGGGACAGGGGGAATTCACCCCTCCACTTT. Translation gives CASGLWDRGNSPLHF.

The V call is TRBV29-1, the J call TRBJ2-7; D gene unclear. CDR3 length: 10 residues. Trimming left V 5 bases short and J 5 bases short, with 7 bases between. Germline CDR1 and CDR2: SQVTM and ANQGSEA. The CDR3 loop is CSVIRNEQYF. CDR3 DNA sequence: TGCAGCGTTATCAGAAACGAGCAGTACTTC.

This chain links TRBV4-2 with TRBJ2-7, with a weak D call TRBD1 (7 bases). CDR3 length: 15 residues. V lost 0 bases and J lost 4, with 13 bases in between. Germline CDR1 and CDR2: LGHNA and YNFKEQ. The CDR3, as DNA: TGTGCCAGCAGCCAAGAGGAGGGGGCCCATTACGAGCAGTACTTC. As protein: CASSQEEGAHYEQYF.

V is TRBV9 and J is TRBJ1-1; D is undetermined. CDR1 is SGDLS and CDR2 is YYNGEE in the germline V gene. Deletions cut 0 bases from V and 1 base from J, with 7 bases between. This CDR3 comprises 14 residues. The DNA for the CDR3 is TGTGCCAGCAGCGTAGGATCCAGGAACACTGAAGCTTTCTTT. It codes for CASSVGSRNTEAFF.

This clone was counted only a few times. V is TRBV6-4 and J is TRBJ1-1; 8 bases line up with TRBD1. The CDR3 is made up of 14 amino acids. Germline V gene lookup returns CDR1 MRHNA and CDR2 SNTAGT. V lost 6 bases, J lost 2 bases, and 5 bases stayed unmatched. The CDR3 bases are TGTGCCAGCAGCTCCGGACAGGGTAACACTGAAGCTTTCTTT. This encodes CASSSGQGNTEAFF.

This rearrangement joins TRBV14 to TRBJ1-4; D gene uncertain. The CDR3 sequence is 17 residues long. V dropped 1 base and J dropped 0 bases, with 12 bases sitting between them. Germline V gives CDR1 SGHDN, CDR2 FVKESK. This CDR3 is CASSQGASPPTNEKLFF. The CDR3 region has the DNA TGTGCCAGCAGCCAAGGGGCCAGTCCTCCAACTAATGAAAAACTGTTTTTT.

V usage is TRBV6-1 and J usage is TRBJ2-3; TRBD2 matches 7 bases. With V trimmed by 4 bases and J by 5 bases, 12 bases remained unmatched. The V gene's germline CDR1 is MNHNS and CDR2 SASEGT. CDR3 length: 16 residues. The CDR3 loop reads CASSAGMASGGDTQYF. The CDR3 DNA reads as TGTGCCAGCAGTGCGGGAATGGCTAGCGGAGGAGATACGCAGTATTTT.

The chain joins TRBV6-6 to TRBJ2-6; tentatively, D is TRBD2 (5 bases). Trimming removed 4 bases at V and 0 bases at J, with 10 bases between. The CDR3 sequence is 16 residues long. Germline assignment: CDR1 MNHNY and CDR2 SVGAGI (reference sequence). This CDR3 is CASSSGKPSGANVLTF. The DNA of the CDR3 is TGTGCCAGCAGTTCCGGGAAACCCTCTGGGGCCAACGTCCTGACTTTC.

CDR3 DNA sequence: TGTGCCAGTAGCCAGGGGACAGATACGCAGTATTTT. It is translated as CASSQGTDTQYF. The chain combines TRBV19 with TRBJ2-3; maybe TRBD1 (6 bases). The V end lost 6 bases, the J end lost 3 bases, and 7 bases lay between the germline ends. The CDR3 length is 12 residues. In germline, CDR1 is LNHDA, CDR2 SQIVND (reference sequence). Full variable domain (rest looked up from reference TRBV19 and TRBJ2-3): DGGITQSPKYLFRKEGQNVTLSCEQNLNHDAMYWYRQDPGQGLRLIYYSQIVNDFQKGDIAEGYSVSREKKESFPLTVTSAQKNPTAFYLCASSQGTDTQYFGPGTRLTVL.